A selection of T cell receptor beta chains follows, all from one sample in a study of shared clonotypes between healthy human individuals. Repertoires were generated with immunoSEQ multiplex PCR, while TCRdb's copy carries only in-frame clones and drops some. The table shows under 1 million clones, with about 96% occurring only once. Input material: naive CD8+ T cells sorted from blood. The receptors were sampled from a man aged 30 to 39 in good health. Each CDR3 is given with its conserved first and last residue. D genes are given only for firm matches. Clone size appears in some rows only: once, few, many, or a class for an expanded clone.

TGTGCCAGCAGCGCCGAGGGGAGGGGCTACACCTTC CASSAEGRGYTF TRBJ1-2 - - TRBV7-2
TGTGCCAGCAGCTTAGATCTCTCATCAGGGGAGACCCAGTACTTC CASSLDLSSGETQYF TRBJ2-5 - - TRBV11-2
TGTGCCAGCAGCTTATACCCCGGGGTCGCCGATACCTACGAGCAGTACTTC CASSLYPGVADTYEQYF TRBJ2-7 - - TRBV11-2
TGTGCCAGCAGTTTTCCGGGACAGGGGGGAACTGAAGCTTTCTTT CASSFPGQGGTEAFF TRBJ1-1 TRBD1 - TRBV27
TGTGCCAGCAGCTTCTCGACAGGACACCTCACTGAAGCTTTCTTT CASSFSTGHLTEAFF TRBJ1-1 - - TRBV11-2
TGCGCCAGCACGTCAGACTCTGGAAACACCATATATTTT CASTSDSGNTIYF TRBJ1-3 - - TRBV5-1
TGTGCCAGCAGTTACATCACCTCTGGGGCCAACGTCCTGACTTTC CASSYITSGANVLTF TRBJ2-6 - - TRBV6-5
TGTGCCAGCAGCTCACGCAGGGGGAGCAATCAGCCCCAGCATTTT CASSSRRGSNQPQHF TRBJ1-5 TRBD1 - TRBV7-8
TGTGCCAGCTCACCATGGGGGAGTGACACAGATACGCAGTATTTT CASSPWGSDTDTQYF TRBJ2-3 - once TRBV18
TGTGCCAGCAGCCCGTTCCCGGGACAGGGTCCCTACAATGAGCAGTTCTTC CASSPFPGQGPYNEQFF TRBJ2-1 TRBD1 - TRBV14
TGTGCCAGCAGCTTAGCGTTCCTAGCGGGAGGGAGCACCGGGGAGCTGTTTTTT CASSLAFLAGGSTGELFF TRBJ2-2 TRBD2 - TRBV7-6
TGTGCCAGCAGCCTAGGGACGGGAACCTACGAGCAGTACTTC CASSLGTGTYEQYF TRBJ2-7 - - TRBV5-4
TGTGCCAGCACGTTCTCCCTATCCTACGAGCAGTACTTC CASTFSLSYEQYF TRBJ2-7 - - TRBV28
TGTGCCAGCAGCGTAGTGACAGGGGGCCTCTCTGGGGCCAACGTCCTGACTTTC CASSVVTGGLSGANVLTF TRBJ2-6 TRBD1 - TRBV9
TGTGCCAGCAGACCGGTGGGACAGTGGGGGCGGGGGGTTCAGCCCCAGCATTTT CASRPVGQWGRGVQPQHF TRBJ1-5 TRBD1 - TRBV28
TGTGCCAGCAGCTTAGCGCCGGGAGATGCAACTAATGAAAAACTGTTTTTT CASSLAPGDATNEKLFF TRBJ1-4 - - TRBV7-9
TGTGCCAGCAGCTTACAACCTGGAGGCTACACCTTC CASSLQPGGYTF TRBJ1-2 - - TRBV5-4
TGTGCCAGCAGCCCGAAGGCCGGATCTGCAACTAATGAAAAACTGTTTTTT CASSPKAGSATNEKLFF TRBJ1-4 - - TRBV7-9
TGCGCCAGCAGCCATGGTAGCGGGAATGAGCAGTTCTTC CASSHGSGNEQFF TRBJ2-1 TRBD2 - TRBV4-1
TGTGCCAGCAGCCCAGCCCGCTCGACTAGCGGGAGTGCTAGCACAGATACGCAGTATTTT CASSPARSTSGSASTDTQYF TRBJ2-3 TRBD2 - TRBV7-3